Reported below is one T cell receptor (beta chain). This entry comes from a study of CD8+CD57+ T cells in acquired aplastic anemia. The V gene's germline CDR1 is SNHLY and CDR2 FYNNEI. Deletions cut 2 bases from V and 0 bases from J, with 8 bases between. The CDR3 spans 15 residues. Genomic DNA was employed as the template in profiling TCR beta VDJ and CDR3. TCRdb re-called the reads with MiXCR, one entry per CDR3 protein. The sample shows about 190,000 distinct CDR3 sequences, about 64% of them seen only once. The genes are TRBV2 and TRBJ2-1; D may be TRBD2 (5 bases). The sample consisted of sorted CD4+, CD8+, or CD8+CD57+ T cells (not recorded which) from PBMCs. The sequence was obtained from a human donor with severe aplastic anemia or a healthy control (not recorded which). The CDR3 loop is CASSESGFSYNEQFF. DNA for the CDR3: TGTGCCAGCAGTGAAAGCGGATTCTCCTACAATGAGCAGTTCTTC.